These 27 T cell receptor beta chains were sequenced from one sample in a study of graft-versus-host responses after intestinal transplantation. The table came from immunoSEQ multiplex PCR; TCRdb's copy has only in-frame clones and leaves some out. This table holds approximately 70,000 clones, roughly 92% found once. Sequencing used bone marrow, obtained approximately 740 days after intestinal transplantation. These receptors all stem from a human patient who received an intestinal transplant, so some T cells may come from the graft donor.

The CDR3: CSHTNKVGYEQYF. CDR3 nucleotide sequence: TGCAGCCATACCAACAAGGTTGGGTACGAGCAGTACTTC. The chain carries TRBV29-1 and TRBJ2-7; the D is unclear. The CDR3 spans 13 residues. The germline V gene has CDR1 SQVTM and CDR2 ANQGSEA. Trimming shortened V by 8 bases and J by 4 bases, and 18 bases separated the two germline ends.

The chain uses TRBV5-4 and TRBJ1-6, with TRBD1 matching 9 bases. Germline V CDR1 and CDR2: SGHNT, YYREEE (reference sequence). The CDR3 length is 15 residues. Trimming took 4 bases from V and 4 from J; bases not matched to a gene: 3. CDR3 coding DNA: TGTGCCAGCAGCGGGACAGGGCAATATAATTCACCCCTCCACTTT. The encoded protein is CASSGTGQYNSPLHF.

The chain employs TRBV7-9 and TRBJ2-1, with no clear D. CDR3 length: 16 amino acids. CDR1 and CDR2 from the germline V gene are SEHNR and FQNEAQ (reference sequence). The V end was cut by 2 bases, the J end by 0 bases, with 11 bases between. The CDR3 protein is CASSLPYVSSYNEQFF. The CDR3 nucleotides are TGTGCCAGCAGCTTACCCTACGTGAGCTCCTACAATGAGCAGTTCTTC.

This clone was seen only a few times. This chain joins TRBV6-1 and TRBJ1-5, with D maybe TRBD1 (6 bases). With 1 base removed from V and 2 bases from J, the gap between germline ends came to 12 bases. CDR1 MNHNS and CDR2 SASEGT come from the germline V gene. This CDR3 spans 16 amino acids. DNA of the CDR3: TGTGCCAGCAGTGAAGGTGTCAGGGGTGGCAATCAGCCCCAGCATTTT. Encoded protein: CASSEGVRGGNQPQHF.

The rearrangement uses TRBV18 and TRBJ1-3; D gene unclear. Germline V gene data show CDR1 as KGHSH and CDR2 as LQKENI. V was cut by 3 bases and J by 2 bases, with 8 bases left in between. This CDR3 has 14 residues. CDR3: CASSPGSAGNTIYF. Written as DNA, the CDR3 is TGTGCCAGCTCACCGGGGAGTGCTGGAAACACCATATATTTT.

The gene calls are TRBV5-6 and TRBJ1-5, with D uncertain. CDR1 is SGHDT and CDR2 is YYEEEE in the germline V gene. With 4 bases removed from V and 3 bases from J, the gap between germline ends came to 11 bases. This CDR3 is built from 14 residues. The CDR3 loop is CASSLRGSNQPQHF. In DNA, the CDR3 is TGTGCCAGCAGCCTACGCGGGTCCAATCAGCCCCAGCATTTT.

This clone has a single count. The CDR3 DNA is TGTGCCAGTAGCTCAATCACAGGGCGAGATTCACCCCTCCACTTT. This gives the protein CASSSITGRDSPLHF. The chain uses TRBV19 and TRBJ1-6, with D maybe TRBD1 (6 bases). This CDR3 has 15 amino acids. V lost 6 bases and J 8 bases, leaving 17 bases between the germline ends. Looked up from germline, CDR1 is LNHDA and CDR2 is SQIVND (reference sequence).

This chain links TRBV5-6 with TRBJ1-2; 10 bases are shared with TRBD1. Per the germline V gene, CDR1 is SGHDT and CDR2 is YYEEEE. The V and J ends lost 3 bases and 4 bases, in that order; junction bases with no gene match: 3. CDR3 length equals 14 residues. CDR3 DNA sequence: TGTGCCAGCAGCTATAGGGACAGGGGCTATGGCTACACCTTC. Protein sequence: CASSYRDRGYGYTF.

This clone was observed once. The V gene is TRBV7-6, the J gene TRBJ2-3, with D tentatively TRBD1 (5 bases). V was cut by 4 bases and J by 5 bases, with 7 bases left in between. Per germline, CDR1 SGHVS and CDR2 FNYEAQ. This CDR3 region has 12 residues. The CDR3 region is CASSWGEDTQYF. In DNA form, the CDR3 reads TGTGCCAGCAGCTGGGGCGAAGATACGCAGTATTTT. The variable domain in full, with the rest retrieved from reference TRBV7-6 and TRBJ2-3, is GAGVSQSPRYKVTKRGQDVALRCDPISGHVSLYWYRQALGQGPEFLTYFNYEAQQDKSGLPNDRFSAERPEGSISTLTIQRTEQRDSAMYRCASSWGEDTQYFGPGTRLTVL.

The gene calls are TRBV5-4 and TRBJ1-2; no firm D call. CDR3 length equals 13 residues. Trimming left V 5 bases short and J 6 bases short, with 14 bases between. Germline-derived CDR1 and CDR2 are SGHNT and YYREEE (reference sequence). CDR3 DNA sequence: TGTGCCAGCAGGCAAGAACTAGGCGATGGCTACACCTTC. Its translation: CASRQELGDGYTF.

This rearrangement joins TRBV28 to TRBJ2-5; D unclear. The CDR3 spans 15 residues. Trimming cost V 6 bases and J 1 base, with 15 bases left between them. In germline, CDR1 is MDHEN, CDR2 SYDVKM. CDR3 sequence reads: CASSHMESSQETQYF. The CDR3 bases are TGTGCCAGCAGCCATATGGAGAGCAGCCAAGAGACCCAGTACTTC.

About this clone itself: The germline gene is not matched at one end of the junction; a read error may be the cause. The V and J genes are TRBV4-1 and TRBJ1-4; D perhaps matches TRBD1 (5 bases). The CDR3 loop spans 13 amino acids. In germline, CDR1 is MGHRA, CDR2 YSYEKL. The CDR3 sequence is CASSQGVRQPPLF. The DNA for the CDR3 is TGCGCCAGCAGCCAGGGGGTTAGACAGCCGCCGCTTTTT.

The V call is TRBV5-1, the J call TRBJ2-1; TRBD2 agrees at 11 bases. Looked up from germline, CDR1 is SGHRS and CDR2 is YFSETQ. Unmatched junction bases numbered 4, after V lost 1 base and J lost 7 bases. CDR3 length: 15 residues. CDR3 amino acids: CASSLTSGRGNEQFF. The DNA for the CDR3 is TGCGCCAGCAGCTTGACTAGCGGGAGAGGTAATGAGCAGTTCTTC.

This clone was counted between two and nine times. J is TRBJ1-4 and V is TRBV7-6; no firm D call. Looked up from germline, CDR1 is SGHVS and CDR2 is FNYEAQ. V gave up 6 bases and J gave up 7 bases, with 9 bases separating them. CDR3 size: 12 residues. CDR3 amino acids: CASRGDGEKLFF. Here the CDR3 DNA reads TGTGCCAGCAGGGGCGATGGTGAAAAACTGTTTTTT.

The V gene is TRBV7-6, the J gene TRBJ1-5, with a weak D call TRBD1 (5 bases). The length of the CDR3 is 20 residues. CDR1 is SGHVS and CDR2 is FNYEAQ in the germline V gene. V was trimmed by 0 bases and J by 0 bases, leaving 21 bases between them. CDR3 in amino acids: CASSLAIYSERGDSNQPQHF. Here the CDR3 DNA reads TGTGCCAGCAGCTTAGCCATTTATTCGGAGAGGGGAGATAGCAATCAGCCCCAGCATTTT.

The rearrangement links TRBV2 to TRBJ2-1; TRBD2 aligns across 7 bases. V was pared by 6 bases and J by 4 bases, with 12 bases of the junction left unmatched. This CDR3 spans 16 amino acids. CDR1 and CDR2 from the germline V gene are SNHLY and FYNNEI. CDR3: CASRPGTTDPYNEQFF. Written as DNA, the CDR3 is TGTGCCAGCAGGCCAGGGACTACGGATCCATACAATGAGCAGTTCTTC.

The chain joins TRBV4-1 to TRBJ2-2, with D possibly matching TRBD2 (5 bases). Germline V gene sequence: CDR1 MGHRA, CDR2 YSYEKL. The CDR3 covers 14 residues. V lost 4 bases and J 8 bases, leaving 14 bases between the germline ends. CDR3 sequence (DNA): TGCGCCAGCAGCCCGCCACTAGTGACTGGGGAGCTGTTTTTT. Encoded protein: CASSPPLVTGELFF.

The genes are TRBV5-4 and TRBJ2-3, with D tentatively TRBD2 (5 bases). The CDR3 loop spans 13 amino acids. CDR1 is SGHNT and CDR2 is YYREEE in the germline V gene (reference sequence). V lost 5 bases and J 0 bases, leaving 7 bases between the germline ends. The CDR3 coding sequence is TGTGCCAGCAGAGAGGGCAGCACAGATACGCAGTATTTT. This gives the protein CASREGSTDTQYF.

This clone was detected once. The chain uses TRBV7-6 and TRBJ1-1; D is possibly TRBD1 (5 bases). This CDR3 has 16 residues. V lost 5 bases and J lost 1, with 17 bases in between. Germline values: CDR1 SGHVS, CDR2 FNYEAQ. In DNA form, the CDR3 reads TGTGCCAGCAGCACCGGACTATTCGGGACGAACACTGAAGCTTTCTTT. Its protein product is CASSTGLFGTNTEAFF.

The J gene is TRBJ2-5, the V gene TRBV7-6; D is tentatively TRBD1 or TRBD2 (6 bases each). CDR1 and CDR2 from the germline V gene are SGHVS and FNYEAQ. Trimming cost V 3 bases and J 1 base, with 18 bases left between them. This CDR3 region has 17 residues. The CDR3 loop is CASSFWVTGTLQETQYF. CDR3 bases: TGTGCCAGCAGCTTCTGGGTTACAGGGACTCTCCAAGAGACCCAGTACTTC.

This CDR3 is CASSLVAEQGTEAFF. The CDR3, as DNA: TGTGCCAGCAGCTTAGTGGCAGAGCAAGGCACTGAAGCTTTCTTT. This rearrangement joins TRBV7-3 to TRBJ1-1, with D unclear. The CDR3 loop spans 15 amino acids. Trimming left V 2 bases short and J 4 bases short, with 14 bases between. The germline V gene has CDR1 SGHTA and CDR2 FQGTGA.

The V gene is TRBV6-6, the J gene TRBJ2-7; no clear D gene. Germline V lookup: CDR1 MNHNY, CDR2 SVGAGI (reference sequence). The length of the CDR3 is 11 residues. The V gene lost 6 bases and the J gene lost 3 bases, with 6 bases spanning the gap. The CDR3 region is CASRLGYEQYF. In DNA form, the CDR3 reads TGTGCCAGCAGGCTAGGCTACGAGCAGTACTTC.

The gene calls are TRBV27 and TRBJ2-3; TRBD2 agrees at 12 bases. Germline trimming cut 5 bases from V and 8 bases from J; bases unmatched to any gene: 11. This CDR3 is 16 amino acids long. CDR1 is MNHEY and CDR2 is SMNVEV in the germline V gene (reference sequence). The CDR3 nucleotides are TGTGCCAGCAGTCCCTGGACTAGCGGGATATTGGGTACGCAGTATTTT. Translation gives CASSPWTSGILGTQYF.

J is TRBJ1-2 and V is TRBV18, with a tentative D call TRBD1 (6 bases). Germline V gene data show CDR1 as KGHSH and CDR2 as LQKENI. V lost 5 bases and J 1 base, leaving 17 bases between the germline ends. The CDR3 contains 16 residues. This chain's CDR3 is CASSMQSSGVNYGYTF. In DNA, the CDR3 is TGTGCCAGCTCAATGCAAAGTTCAGGGGTTAACTATGGCTACACCTTC.

This chain links TRBV29-1 with TRBJ2-7, with D possibly TRBD2 on 7 matching bases. V was shortened by 6 bases and J by 3 bases, with 24 bases between the two germline ends. The CDR3 totals 16 residues. Germline loops: CDR1 SQVTM, CDR2 ANQGSEA. The CDR3 coding sequence is TGCAGCGTCTTAAGGGAAGGGGGGGGCGATTTCTACGAGCAGTACTTC. Protein: CSVLREGGGDFYEQYF.

In nucleotides, the CDR3 is TGTGCCAGCACCCAGGGCGGTGCAGGAAACACCATATATTTT. Translation: CASTQGGAGNTIYF. The chain carries TRBV6-6 and TRBJ1-3; D may be TRBD1 (5 bases). Germline CDR1 reads MNHNY; CDR2 reads SVGAGI (reference sequence). The CDR3 is 14 residues long. V gave up 7 bases and J gave up 4 bases, with 14 bases separating them.

This sequence joins TRBV10-3 and TRBJ2-5; 10 bases are a match to TRBD2. Germline-derived CDR1 and CDR2 are ENHRY and SYGVKD. V lost 10 bases, J lost 5 bases, and 16 bases stayed unmatched. This CDR3 is 16 amino acids long. The CDR3 protein is CATDSGGLHWGETQYF. The DNA of the CDR3 is TGTGCCACCGATAGCGGGGGGCTTCATTGGGGGGAGACCCAGTACTTC.